Presented here are 13 T cell receptor beta chains from one specimen sequenced in a study of blood T cells in healthy people across ages. With a J-beta primer mix and a sample-barcoded 5' primer, a second PCR ran about 7 to 12 cycles. One entry per CDR3 protein, called by TCRdb with MiXCR from the 5' RACE reads. The sample includes roughly 800,000 distinct CDR3 sequences, roughly 25% of them seen just once. The sample was also linked to a second study, of T cells of mothers and their children.

The sample consisted of blood. The receptors stem from a boy between 10 and 17 years old in good health.

This clonotype was counted a few times. The V and J genes are TRBV5-5 and TRBJ1-2; unclear D gene. From germline, CDR1 is SGHKS and CDR2 YYEKEE (reference sequence). Trimming cost V 2 bases and J 2 bases, with 7 bases left between them. This CDR3 has 13 amino acids. CDR3 coding DNA: TGTGCCAGCAGCTTTAGTCTAAACTATGGCTACACCTTC. It encodes CASSFSLNYGYTF.

This clonotype was observed a few times. Here the CDR3 reads CASSPGTKETQYF. The CDR3 nucleotides are TGTGCCAGCTCACCCGGGACCAAAGAGACCCAGTACTTC. The chain employs TRBV18 and TRBJ2-5; D possibly uses TRBD1 or TRBD2 (5 bases each). The germline gives CDR1 KGHSH, CDR2 LQKENI. This CDR3 is built from 13 residues. With 3 bases removed from V and 3 bases from J, the gap between germline ends came to 8 bases.

The chain combines TRBV6-2 or TRBV6-3 with TRBJ2-5, with D perhaps assigned TRBD1 or TRBD2 (7 bases each). This CDR3 spans 15 amino acids. Looked up from germline, CDR1 is MNHEY and CDR2 is SVGEGT. V lost 5 bases to trimming and J lost 5 bases, with 18 bases between them. The CDR3 DNA is TGTGCCAGCAGTAACCCTTCAGGGGGGGGCGAGACCCAGTACTTC. Encoded protein: CASSNPSGGGETQYF.

J is TRBJ2-1 and V is TRBV4-1; 8 positions agree with TRBD2. The closer fit of TRBJ2-5 to the DNA end suggests the J call may be wrong. There are 16 residues in the CDR3. Germline V gives CDR1 MGHRA, CDR2 YSYEKL. CDR3 nucleotide sequence: TGCGCCAGCAGCCAAGAAGAACGGGAGGGGGTGAAGACCCAGTACTTC. It is translated as CASSQEEREGVKTQYF.

Ten or more counts support this clonotype. The V gene is TRBV28, the J gene TRBJ1-1; D call uncertain. V lost 8 bases to trimming and J lost 2 bases, with 9 bases between them. Germline loops: CDR1 MDHEN, CDR2 SYDVKM. The CDR3 contains 12 residues. Here the CDR3 DNA reads TGTGCCAGCTCGGGCGTCAACACTGAAGCTTTCTTT. Encoded protein: CASSGVNTEAFF.

This chain uses TRBV10-3 with TRBJ2-3; weak D call: TRBD2 (5 bases). This CDR3 has 14 residues. Looked up from germline, CDR1 is ENHRY and CDR2 is SYGVKD. V was shortened by 10 bases and J by 3 bases, with 17 bases between the two germline ends. The CDR3 region is CATLPGLETDTQYF. CDR3 sequence (DNA): TGTGCCACCTTACCTGGACTGGAGACAGATACGCAGTATTTT.

This chain's CDR3 is CASSRPGLVEQFF. The DNA of the CDR3 is TGTGCCAGCTCACGACCGGGACTGGTTGAGCAGTTCTTC. The rearrangement joins TRBV18 to TRBJ2-1; perhaps TRBD2 as D (6 bases). Germline loops: CDR1 KGHSH, CDR2 LQKENI. This CDR3 region has 13 residues. The ends were cut back, 4 bases at V and 9 bases at J, with 13 bases in the middle.

This clonotype turned up a few times. The chain has TRBV11-2 and TRBJ2-5, with 8 bases aligning to TRBD2. The DNA end favors TRBJ2-7, so the J call may be wrong. The length of the CDR3 is 15 residues. The germline CDR1 and CDR2 sequences are SGHAT and FQNNGV. CDR3 DNA sequence: TGTGCCAGCAGCTTAACCGGGGGGGGCGACTACGAGCAGTACTTC. This codes for CASSLTGGGDYEQYF.

The CDR3 DNA follows: TGTGCCAGCGGCGAAACCAACACTGAAGCTTTCTTT. This codes for CASGETNTEAFF. V and J are TRBV12-3 or TRBV12-4 and TRBJ1-1; D not certain. The CDR3 runs to 12 residues. V lost 8 bases to trimming and J lost 2 bases, with 9 bases between them.

Here the CDR3 DNA reads TGTGCCAGCAGCTTAGCGATTTCTGGACTCGGCAAAAACATTCAGTACTTC. Encoded protein: CASSLAISGLGKNIQYF. The genes are TRBV7-8 and TRBJ2-4, with D perhaps TRBD2 (5 bases). This CDR3 has 17 amino acids. Looked up from germline, CDR1 is SGHVS and CDR2 is FQNEAQ. Trimming left V 0 bases short and J 3 bases short, with 15 bases between.

This chain uses TRBV28 with TRBJ2-5; D may match TRBD1 or TRBD2 (5 bases each). The better agreement between TRBJ2-7 and the DNA end casts doubt on the J call. This CDR3 is built from 15 residues. The germline V gene has CDR1 MDHEN and CDR2 SYDVKM. In DNA form, the CDR3 reads TGTGCCAGCAGTTTAAAGGGCCAGGGACCCTACGAGCAGTACTTC. Amino acids: CASSLKGQGPYEQYF.

This rearrangement joins TRBV6-2 or TRBV6-3 to TRBJ2-5; D perhaps matches TRBD2 (5 bases). Trimming removed 3 bases from V and 5 bases from J, with 13 bases in between. Germline assignment: CDR1 MNHEY and CDR2 SVGEGT. The CDR3 is 14 residues long. The CDR3 region has the DNA TGTGCCAGCAGTTATACTAGTTGGGAGGAGACCCAGTACTTC. The encoded protein is CASSYTSWEETQYF.

This clonotype was seen a few times. The J gene is TRBJ1-2, the V gene TRBV7-8; no definite D call. CDR1 is SGHVS and CDR2 is FQNEAQ in the germline V gene. The CDR3 is 14 amino acids. The germline V and J ends were trimmed by 6 bases and 8 bases, with 19 bases remaining between them. CDR3 amino acids: CASSHFGLGGGYTF. Written as DNA, the CDR3 is TGTGCCAGCAGTCATTTCGGACTAGGTGGCGGCTACACCTTC.